This entry lists 2 T cell receptor beta chains sequenced from one sample in a study of graft-versus-host responses after intestinal transplantation. Data came from immunoSEQ multiplex PCR; TCRdb stores just in-frame clones and leaves some out. The profile shows about 85,000 clones, 80% to 85% of them singletons. These receptors are not linked to any known antigen. The source material was unstimulated CD4+ T cells sorted from spleen or lymph node cells, sampled before intestinal transplant. These receptors all stem from a human donor who received an intestinal transplant.

This sequence joins TRBV7-3 and TRBJ2-3, with TRBD2 identical over 9 bases. This CDR3 region has 16 residues. Germline loops: CDR1 SGHTA, CDR2 FQGTGA. V lost 0 bases, J lost 5 bases, and 6 bases stayed unmatched. The CDR3 coding sequence is TGTGCCAGCAGCTTAACTAGCGGGAGTTTTGGAGATACGCAGTATTTT. It translates to CASSLTSGSFGDTQYF. The full variable domain, its missing parts supplied by reference TRBV7-3 and TRBJ2-3, is GAGVSQTPSNKVTEKGKYVELRCDPISGHTALYWYRQSLGQGPEFLIYFQGTGAADDSGLPNDRFFAVRPEGSVSTLKIQRTERGDSAVYLCASSLTSGSFGDTQYFGPGTRLTVL.

This clone was picked up one time. J is TRBJ2-5 and V is TRBV18; the match to TRBD1 covers 9 bases. This CDR3 region has 13 residues. Germline V gives CDR1 KGHSH, CDR2 LQKENI. J lost 5 bases, V lost 5 bases, and 3 bases had no gene match. CDR3 coding DNA: TGTGCCAGCTCAACAGGGGGCTGGGAGACCCAGTACTTC. Translation: CASSTGGWETQYF.